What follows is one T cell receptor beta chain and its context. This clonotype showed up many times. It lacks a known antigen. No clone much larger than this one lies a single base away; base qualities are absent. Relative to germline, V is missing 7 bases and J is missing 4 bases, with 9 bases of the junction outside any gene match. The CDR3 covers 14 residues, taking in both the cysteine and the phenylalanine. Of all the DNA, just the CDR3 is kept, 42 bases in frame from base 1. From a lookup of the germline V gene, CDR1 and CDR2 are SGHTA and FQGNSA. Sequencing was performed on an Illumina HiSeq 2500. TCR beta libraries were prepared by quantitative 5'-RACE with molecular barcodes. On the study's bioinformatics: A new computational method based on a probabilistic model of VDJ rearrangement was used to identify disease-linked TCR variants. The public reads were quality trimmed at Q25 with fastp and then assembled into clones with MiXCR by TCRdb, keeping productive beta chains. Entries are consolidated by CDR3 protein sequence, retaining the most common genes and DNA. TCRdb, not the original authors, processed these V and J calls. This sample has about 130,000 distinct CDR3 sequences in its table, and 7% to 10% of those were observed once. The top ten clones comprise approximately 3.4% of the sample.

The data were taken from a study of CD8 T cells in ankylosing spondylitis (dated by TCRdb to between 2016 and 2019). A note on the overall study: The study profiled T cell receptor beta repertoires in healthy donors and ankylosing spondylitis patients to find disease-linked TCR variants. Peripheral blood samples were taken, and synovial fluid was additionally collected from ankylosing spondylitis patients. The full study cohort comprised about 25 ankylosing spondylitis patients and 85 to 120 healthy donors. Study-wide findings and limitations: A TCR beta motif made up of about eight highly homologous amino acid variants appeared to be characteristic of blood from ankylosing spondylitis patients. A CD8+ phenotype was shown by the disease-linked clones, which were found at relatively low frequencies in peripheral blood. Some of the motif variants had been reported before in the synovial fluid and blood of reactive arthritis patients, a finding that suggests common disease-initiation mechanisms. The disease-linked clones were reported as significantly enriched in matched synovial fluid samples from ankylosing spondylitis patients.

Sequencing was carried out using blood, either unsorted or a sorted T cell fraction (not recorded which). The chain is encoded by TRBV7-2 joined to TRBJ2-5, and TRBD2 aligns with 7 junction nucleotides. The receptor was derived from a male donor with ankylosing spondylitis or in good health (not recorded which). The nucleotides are TGTGCCAGCAACGAAGGCGGGAGTTCAGAGACCCAGTACTTC. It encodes CASNEGGSSETQYF.